A single sample is the source of the 12 T cell receptor beta chains below, sequenced in a study of blood T cell repertoires in COVID-19. Sequencing was performed with immunoSEQ multiplex PCR; in TCRdb, only in-frame clones are kept and a portion is missing. The sample lists approximately 350,000 clones, about four fifths occurring once. The sample taken for sequencing was peripheral blood. These receptors were obtained from a young man with active or convalescent COVID-19.

The rearrangement links TRBV4-3 to TRBJ2-2; 9 bases fit TRBD1. V lost 7 bases, J lost 5 bases, and 5 bases stayed unmatched. This CDR3 contains 14 residues. Germline CDR1 reads LGHNA; CDR2 reads YSLEER. The CDR3 reads CASKQGAGTGELFF. CDR3 coding DNA: TGCGCCAGCAAACAGGGGGCGGGGACCGGGGAGCTGTTTTTT.

This clone was detected only once. The chain recombines TRBV25-1 with TRBJ1-3, with 9 bases that match TRBD1. Germline V gene sequence: CDR1 MGHDK, CDR2 SYGVNS. With V trimmed by 5 bases and J by 8 bases, 4 bases remained unmatched. This CDR3 is 13 amino acids long. DNA of the CDR3: TGTGCCAGCAGTACAGGGGGCATAGACACCATATATTTT. Translated, it gives CASSTGGIDTIYF.

The rearrangement joins TRBV13 to TRBJ2-3, with D possibly being TRBD2 (6 bases). Trimming cost V 3 bases and J 2 bases, with 12 bases left between them. The CDR3 covers 15 residues. Germline CDR1 is PRHDT and CDR2 is FYEKMQ (reference sequence). The CDR3 region is CASSFVGGNTDTQYF. The CDR3 bases are TGTGCCAGCAGCTTTGTGGGAGGAAACACAGATACGCAGTATTTT. Filled out from reference TRBV13 and TRBJ2-3, the complete variable domain reads AAGVIQSPRHLIKEKRETATLKCYPIPRHDTVYWYQQGPGQDPQFLISFYEKMQSDKGSIPDRFSAQQFSDYHSELNMSSLELGDSALYFCASSFVGGNTDTQYFGPGTRLTVL.

The table lists this clone with a few counts. This chain connects TRBV12-5 to TRBJ2-1; D unclear. Germline CDR1 and CDR2: LGHNT and FRNRAP. Trimming took off 6 bases at V and 7 bases at J, with 7 bases between the two ends. The CDR3 runs 11 residues. This CDR3 reads CASGVMNEQFF. The CDR3 nucleotides read TGTGCTAGTGGCGTAATGAATGAGCAGTTCTTC.

This clone appeared once. V gene TRBV4-1 combines with J gene TRBJ2-1, with D hard to call. The CDR3 consists of 17 residues. V shed 1 base and J shed 0 bases, with 13 bases lying between them. The germline V gene encodes CDR1 MGHRA and CDR2 YSYEKL. The CDR3 nucleotides read TGCGCCAGCAGCCAAGGCTCCGTCTATAGCTCCTACAATGAGCAGTTCTTC. It is translated as CASSQGSVYSSYNEQFF.

V and J are TRBV7-2 and TRBJ2-3, with D possibly TRBD2 on 5 matching bases. Trimming took off 1 base at V and 3 bases at J, with 11 bases between the two ends. Looked up from germline, CDR1 is SGHTA and CDR2 is FQGNSA. CDR3 length equals 15 residues. CDR3 DNA: TGTGCCAGCAGCTTAGACAAGCGGCGAACAGATACGCAGTATTTT. It is translated as CASSLDKRRTDTQYF. Full variable domain (remainder filled in from reference TRBV7-2 and TRBJ2-3): GAGVSQSPSNKVTEKGKDVELRCDPISGHTALYWYRQSLGQGLEFLIYFQGNSAPDKSGLPSDRFSAERTGGSVSTLTIQRTQQEDSAVYLCASSLDKRRTDTQYFGPGTRLTVL.

V and J are TRBV15 and TRBJ2-3; possible D gene TRBD1, 6 bases. Germline CDR1 reads LNHNV; CDR2 reads YYDKDF (reference sequence). With 1 base removed from V and 9 bases from J, the gap between germline ends came to 14 bases. The CDR3 has 14 amino acids. In nucleotides, the CDR3 is TGTGCCACCAGCAGAGGTTTAGGGGGTCGGACGCAGTATTTT. Encoded protein: CATSRGLGGRTQYF.

This clone was seen only a few times. The chain carries TRBV19 and TRBJ1-1, with D hard to call. The CDR3 length is 12 residues. In germline, CDR1 is LNHDA, CDR2 SQIVND (reference sequence). Trimming shortened V by 2 bases and J by 7 bases, and 8 bases separated the two germline ends. The CDR3 protein is CASSISAGEAFF. The CDR3 nucleotides are TGTGCCAGTAGTATATCGGCGGGTGAAGCTTTCTTT.

The chain carries TRBV12-3 or TRBV12-4 and TRBJ1-2, with D unclear. This CDR3 spans 12 amino acids. Trimming stripped 3 bases from V and 4 bases from J, with 6 bases between. The CDR3 spells CASSLWAYGYTF. CDR3 nucleotides: TGTGCCAGCAGTTTGTGGGCCTATGGCTACACCTTC.

This chain connects TRBV11-2 to TRBJ1-2; the D is unclear. This CDR3 comprises 12 residues. Germline CDR1 is SGHAT and CDR2 is FQNNGV. The ends were cut back, 3 bases at V and 8 bases at J, with 10 bases in the middle. The CDR3 reads CASSFRSRGYTF. The CDR3 bases are TGTGCCAGCAGCTTTCGGTCGCGGGGCTACACCTTC.

This clone turned up a few times. The rearrangement uses TRBV30 and TRBJ1-6, with TRBD1 as a possible D gene (5 bases). Trimming removed 3 bases at V and 12 bases at J, with 15 bases between. The CDR3 runs to 13 residues. The germline V gene encodes CDR1 GTSNPN and CDR2 SVGIG (reference sequence). The CDR3 region has the DNA TGTGCCTGGAGATTTAGGACACTTGAACCCCTCCACTTT. Encoded protein: CAWRFRTLEPLHF.

This clone occurred once. The chain joins TRBV30 to TRBJ2-3; D gene uncertain. Germline V gene sequence: CDR1 GTSNPN, CDR2 SVGIG (reference sequence). The CDR3 is 13 amino acids. The germline V and J ends were trimmed by 0 bases and 5 bases, with 9 bases remaining between them. As DNA, the CDR3 is TGTGCCTGGAGTGTACAGTCACGAGATACGCAGTATTTT. It codes for CAWSVQSRDTQYF.